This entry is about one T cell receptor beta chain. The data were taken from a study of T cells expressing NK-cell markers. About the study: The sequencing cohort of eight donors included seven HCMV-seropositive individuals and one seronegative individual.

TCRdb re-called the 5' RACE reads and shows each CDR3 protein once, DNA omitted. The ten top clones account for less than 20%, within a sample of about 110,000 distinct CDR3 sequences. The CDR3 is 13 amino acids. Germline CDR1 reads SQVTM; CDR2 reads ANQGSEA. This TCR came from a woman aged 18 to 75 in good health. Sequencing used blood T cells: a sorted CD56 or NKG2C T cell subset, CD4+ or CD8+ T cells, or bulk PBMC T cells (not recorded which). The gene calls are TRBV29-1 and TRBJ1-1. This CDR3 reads CSVGDRLGTEAFF.